These 17 T cell receptor beta chains share one sample of origin, sequenced in a study of T-cell memory formation after mild COVID-19. TCRdb re-analysed the 5' RACE reads in MiXCR, keeping a single row per CDR3 protein. The data contain under 300,000 distinct CDR3 sequences, over 15% of them singletons. Sequencing used PBMCs or a T cell subset sorted from them (not recorded which). The receptors here all came from a man aged 18 to 29 who had mild COVID-19 (a few samples of this study predate the infection). Cell type and time point are not known.

DNA for the CDR3: TGCAGTGCCGTAGGCGGGGGGGCCCAAGAGACCCAGTACTTC. Translating gives CSAVGGGAQETQYF. This chain uses TRBV20-1 with TRBJ2-5, with 9 positions matching TRBD2. J gave up 1 base and V 6 bases, and 6 bases lay outside the gene matches. CDR3 size: 14 residues. Germline V gene sequence: CDR1 DFQATT, CDR2 SNEGSKA (reference sequence).

V gene TRBV6-5 combines with J gene TRBJ2-7; 10 bases are shared with TRBD2. Losses at the gene ends were 5 bases for V and 3 bases for J; bases not matched to a gene: 4. This CDR3 region has 14 residues. CDR1 and CDR2 (germline): MNHEY, SVGAGI. CDR3 amino acids: CASSRGLAFYEQYF. DNA of the CDR3: TGTGCCAGCAGTAGGGGACTAGCGTTCTACGAGCAGTACTTC.

This chain connects TRBV9 to TRBJ2-1; 10 bases agree with TRBD2. V gave up 4 bases and J gave up 1 base; unmatched junction bases: 14. CDR3 length: 19 residues. Germline V lookup: CDR1 SGDLS, CDR2 YYNGEE. CDR3 DNA: TGTGCCAGCAGCACCCTACCGGGACTAGCGTCCGGGTCCTACAATGAGCAGTTCTTC. Translated: CASSTLPGLASGSYNEQFF.

This clonotype was observed many times. The rearrangement joins TRBV7-9 to TRBJ1-1; possibly TRBD1 for D (6 bases). The CDR3 sequence is 14 residues long. V dropped 4 bases and J dropped 1 base, with 10 bases sitting between them. CDR1 is SEHNR and CDR2 is FQNEAQ in the germline V gene (reference sequence). The CDR3 DNA sequence: TGTGCCAGCAGCTCCGAACAGGGGAACACTGAAGCTTTCTTT. Encoded protein: CASSSEQGNTEAFF.

The J gene is TRBJ2-5, the V gene TRBV4-3; D ambiguous. The CDR3 extends over 15 amino acids. Deletions cut 2 bases from V and 2 bases from J, with 12 bases between. Germline V gene lookup returns CDR1 LGHNA and CDR2 YSLEER. CDR3 sequence: CASSQFVGVQETQYF. DNA for the CDR3: TGCGCCAGCAGCCAATTTGTTGGGGTTCAAGAGACCCAGTACTTC.

This clonotype has at least ten counts. The J gene is TRBJ1-4, the V gene TRBV19; TRBD1 is a possible D gene (5 bases). The CDR3 length is 12 residues. V lost 6 bases to trimming and J lost 8 bases, with 10 bases between them. Germline loops: CDR1 LNHDA, CDR2 SQIVND (reference sequence). The CDR3 DNA reads TGTGCCAGTAGGGGGGATGGAGAAAAACTGTTTTTT. Translated, it gives CASRGDGEKLFF.

This clonotype was detected only a few times. The rearrangement joins TRBV5-1 to TRBJ2-7, with D hard to call. This CDR3 region has 16 residues. V was pared by 1 base and J by 0 bases, with 14 bases between. CDR1 is SGHRS, CDR2 YFSETQ, per germline. CDR3 sequence: CASSLLIGSPSYEQYF. The CDR3 DNA follows: TGCGCCAGCAGCTTGTTAATAGGTAGCCCCTCCTACGAGCAGTACTTC.

The J gene is TRBJ1-2, the V gene TRBV6-5; weak D call: TRBD1 (5 bases). The CDR3 length is 13 residues. Germline CDR1 is MNHEY and CDR2 is SVGAGI. Trimming left V 6 bases short and J 6 bases short, with 14 bases between. The CDR3 nucleotides are TGTGCCAGCAGGCCAGGGAGTGGTAATGGCTACACCTTC. Translation gives CASRPGSGNGYTF.

V and J are TRBV12-3 or TRBV12-4 and TRBJ2-3; TRBD2 is a possible D gene (6 bases). The ends were cut back, 7 bases at V and 2 bases at J, with 16 bases in the middle. This CDR3 is 15 amino acids long. CDR3 coding DNA: TGTGCCAGCATGGGGACTGTTAGATCCACAGATACGCAGTATTTT. Encoded protein: CASMGTVRSTDTQYF.

This clonotype has only a few counts. The genes are TRBV7-9 and TRBJ2-5; TRBD2 agrees at 11 bases. Germline CDR1 SEHNR, CDR2 FQNEAQ (reference sequence). This CDR3 region has 16 residues. Trimming cost V 5 bases and J 1 base; bases outside gene matches: 6. CDR3 bases: TGTGCCAGCAGCCGACCGGGACTAGCGGTCCAAGAGACCCAGTACTTC. It codes for CASSRPGLAVQETQYF.

This clonotype was detected only a few times. The V and J genes are TRBV23-1 and TRBJ1-5; D is undetermined. TRBV23-1 falls under the ORF class, with uncertain function. The CDR3 has 18 residues. V was trimmed by 5 bases and J by 4 bases, leaving 24 bases between them. The DNA for the CDR3 is TGCGCCAGCAGTAACGTTGGGCGCAGATGGGCAGAGAATCAGCCCCAGCATTTT. As protein: CASSNVGRRWAENQPQHF.

CDR3 region: CASSQDPRDTEAFF. The CDR3 DNA sequence: TGCGCCAGCAGCCAAGACCCCAGGGACACTGAAGCTTTCTTT. The chain employs TRBV4-1 and TRBJ1-1, with D tentatively TRBD1 (5 bases). V dropped 0 bases and J dropped 3 bases, with 8 bases sitting between them. The CDR3 has 14 residues. Germline values: CDR1 MGHRA, CDR2 YSYEKL.

The V and J genes are TRBV20-1 and TRBJ1-5, with 10 bases that match TRBD1. Germline-derived CDR1 and CDR2 are DFQATT and SNEGSKA (reference sequence). The CDR3 has 14 residues. V dropped 2 bases and J dropped 6; count of bases not matched to a gene: 4. CDR3 sequence (DNA): TGCAGTGCTAGAATGGGACAGGGGCTTCAGCCCCAGCATTTT. Amino acids: CSARMGQGLQPQHF.

A few counts support this clonotype. This chain uses TRBV29-1 with TRBJ1-3, with 9 bases fitting TRBD1. Germline lookup yields CDR1 SQVTM and CDR2 ANQGSEA. The trim removed 7 bases at V and 0 bases at J, leaving 7 bases unmatched. The CDR3 totals 15 residues. CDR3 DNA: TGCAGCGCTACGGACAGGGGACTCTCTGGAAACACCATATATTTT. This codes for CSATDRGLSGNTIYF.

This clonotype was observed a few times. This chain joins TRBV10-1 and TRBJ2-3, with TRBD1 matching over 7 bases. Germline V CDR1 and CDR2: WNHNN, SYGVQD (reference sequence). This CDR3 contains 15 residues. With 3 bases clipped from V and 1 base from J, the junction kept 4 bases outside the gene matches. The CDR3 DNA reads TGCGCCAGCAGTGATGGGACAGTCGGCACAGATACGCAGTATTTT. Its translation: CASSDGTVGTDTQYF.

This clonotype was counted only a few times. The V call is TRBV12-3 or TRBV12-4, the J call TRBJ1-5; 8 bases are shared with TRBD1. The CDR3 is 15 amino acids. J gave up 6 bases and V 4 bases, and 8 bases lay outside the gene matches. In nucleotides, the CDR3 is TGTGCCAGCAGTTCAAGACAGGGGATGGTTCAGCCCCAGCATTTT. Its translation is CASSSRQGMVQPQHF.

The chain uses TRBV20-1 and TRBJ1-2; 10 bases map to TRBD1. This CDR3 is 15 amino acids long. Trimming took 6 bases from V and 1 from J; bases not matched to a gene: 8. CDR1 and CDR2 (germline): DFQATT, SNEGSKA (reference sequence). The CDR3 region has the DNA TGCAGTGCCCCCGGGACAGGGGCGTATAACTATGGCTACACCTTC. Amino acids: CSAPGTGAYNYGYTF.